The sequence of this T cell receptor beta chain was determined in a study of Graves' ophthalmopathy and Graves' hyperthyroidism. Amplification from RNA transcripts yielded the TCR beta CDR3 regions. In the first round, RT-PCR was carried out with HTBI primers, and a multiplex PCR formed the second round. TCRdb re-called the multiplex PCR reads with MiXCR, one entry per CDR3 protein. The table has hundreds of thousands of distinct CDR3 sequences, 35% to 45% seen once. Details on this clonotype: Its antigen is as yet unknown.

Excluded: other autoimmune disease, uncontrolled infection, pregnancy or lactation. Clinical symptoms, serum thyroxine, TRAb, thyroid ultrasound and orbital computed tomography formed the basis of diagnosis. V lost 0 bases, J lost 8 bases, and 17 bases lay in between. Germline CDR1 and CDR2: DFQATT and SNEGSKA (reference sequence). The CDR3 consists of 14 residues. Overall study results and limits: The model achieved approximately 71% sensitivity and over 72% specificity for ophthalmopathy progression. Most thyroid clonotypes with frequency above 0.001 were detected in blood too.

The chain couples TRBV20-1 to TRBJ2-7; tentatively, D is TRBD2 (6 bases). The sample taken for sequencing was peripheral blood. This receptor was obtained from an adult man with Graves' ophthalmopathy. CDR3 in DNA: TGCAGTGCTAGAGATGGGAGGCCAGCAAAGAAGCAGTACTTC. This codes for CSARDGRPAKKQYF.